A selection of T cell receptor beta chains follows, all from one sample in a study of shared clonotypes between healthy human individuals. Some clones are missing from TCRdb's copy, which holds only in-frame ones; the method was immunoSEQ multiplex PCR. The data show millions of clones, around 90% seen once. Sequencing input: naive CD4+ T cells sorted from blood. Receptors originate from a man aged 18 to 35 in good health. The conserved cysteine and the conserved F or W are not part of the CDR3 here.

>TRBV11-3
ASSLFESNQPQH
>TRBV10-1
ASSPSGGIETQY
>TRBV5-6
ASSFVAQETQY
>TRBV6-4
ASSDRRPGGKTDTQY
>TRBV9
ASTRGRDISTDTQY
>TRBV6-5
ASSSQGNQPQH
>TRBV5-1
ASSRGTSGPYNEQF
>TRBV5-1
ASSLFLAIQDTQY
>TRBV5-1
ASSLGTGMGEKLF
>TRBV6-5
ASSGTGHTEAF
>TRBV23-1
ASSRGADGYT
>TRBV5-1
ASKEENTGELF
>TRBV19
ASSIRPGGVDEQF
>TRBV15
ATSPGAGYNQPQH
>TRBV28
ASSSISGGLRAYNEQF
>TRBV25-1
ASSDSAGRREKLF
>TRBV6-1
ASMRGYSTDTQY
>TRBV5-6
ASSSGFRDGGYT
>TRBV5-6
ASSLKTGRGNQPQH
>TRBV28
ASTRTGVTTEAF
>TRBV29-1
SVDGPYTGELF
>TRBV4-2
ASSLFIAGGRDNEQF
>TRBV6-1
ASSEVEGGTPH
>TRBV6-5
ASSYGNNSPLH
>TRBV9
ASSVGGPPEQF
>TRBV30
ACQREGYEQY
>TRBV9
ASSPGTSGGTDTQY
>TRBV5-1
ASSPGQANQPQH
>TRBV19
ATSRHTEAF
>TRBV25-1
ASSEYGGGGYT
>TRBV10-3
AISGPPTGGSPLH
>TRBV7-9
ASSLSHPGGQWGETQY
>TRBV18
ASSPSGPGANVLT
>TRBV9
ASSVGGGMSSYNEQF
>TRBV6-1
ASTQGYEQY
>TRBV27
ASSLDRGIYEQY
>TRBV6-5
ASTGFVNTEAF
>TRBV6-5
ASSSSDFARYEQY
>TRBV15
ATSRVGVVSYEQY
>TRBV5-4
ASSLIEGGIIRTDTQY
>TRBV6-5
ASSRRENQPQH
>TRBV30
AWDVPGGITYNEQF
>TRBV5-4
ASSFRLAAYNEQF
>TRBV5-1
ASSLGGLYNSPLH
>TRBV19
ASSPGQGGLQETQY
>TRBV2
ASSLGGAPNYGYT
>TRBV9
ASSVVDSGGALQF
>TRBV2
ASSEGGSANYGYT
>TRBV6-1
ATLRESTEAF
>TRBV7-8
ASSFRAIYYNEQF
>TRBV5-1
ASSFQGENNSPLH
>TRBV7-9
ASSSTTGRSTGELF
>TRBV30
AWSVRLGSSYEQY
>TRBV10-2
ASRTGTGSSGNTIY
>TRBV4-1
ASSQGGTSDRSYGYT
>TRBV7-2
ASSLGLTSGKPYEQY
>TRBV18
ASSPSTPIPNTEAF
>TRBV19
ASRPGQTNEKLF